This T cell receptor beta chain came from a study of cytomegalovirus exposure and HLA in healthy donors. General study results and limits: Within the data, a cluster of highly shared sequence variants was likely a sequencing artifact. There were 164 TCR beta chains listed as cytomegalovirus-associated. Per a later analysis, 16,951 TCR beta sequences showed association with HLA alleles at 0.05 false discovery rate.

The PCR was carried out with 60 Vbeta primers and 13 Jbeta primers. The table came from immunoSEQ multiplex PCR; TCRdb's copy has only in-frame clones and leaves some out. The table includes 100,000 to 150,000 clones, 65% to 75% detected once. The germline V gene encodes CDR1 ENHRY and CDR2 SYGVKD. CDR3 length: 16 amino acids. V lost 4 bases to trimming and J lost 7 bases, with 19 bases between them. This clone was seen only a few times. The antigen is not known. Donors consisted of healthy bone marrow donors. The gene calls are TRBV10-3 and TRBJ1-4; the D gene is possibly TRBD1 (6 bases). The sequencing input was PBMCs. This sequence originates from a woman aged 50 to 60 in good health and CMV-seropositive. In DNA form, the CDR3 reads TGTGCCATCAGTGCCGCCGGGGGGGCTGGCGGTGAAAAACTGTTTTTT. Its protein product is CAISAAGGAGGEKLFF.